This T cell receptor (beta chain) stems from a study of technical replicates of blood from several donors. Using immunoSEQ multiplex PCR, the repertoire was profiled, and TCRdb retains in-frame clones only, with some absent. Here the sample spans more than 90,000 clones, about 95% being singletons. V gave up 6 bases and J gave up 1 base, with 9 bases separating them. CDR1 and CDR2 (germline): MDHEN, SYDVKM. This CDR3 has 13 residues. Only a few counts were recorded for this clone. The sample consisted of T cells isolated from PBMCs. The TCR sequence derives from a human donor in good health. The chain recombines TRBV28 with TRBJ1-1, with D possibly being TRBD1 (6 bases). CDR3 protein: CASRLQGNTEAFF. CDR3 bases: TGTGCCAGCAGGTTACAGGGGAACACTGAAGCTTTCTTT.